The clone carrying this TCR beta chain was seen only a few times. The antigen is undetermined. Unique molecular identifiers were carried by the TCR beta cDNA libraries. TCRdb itself ran the PCR reads through MiXCR, one entry per CDR3 protein. The repertoire includes around 400,000 distinct CDR3 sequences, 30% to 45% of them detected once, and roughly 8.2% sits in the top ten. The sample belongs to a study of post-analysis software for immune sequencing data. Study-wide results and limits: Five TRBV segments, including TRBV5-6, TRBV5-1 and TRBV20-1, were more frequent in patients than controls.

Looked up from germline, CDR1 is SGHAT and CDR2 is FQNNGV. The ends were cut back, 2 bases at V and 8 bases at J, with 8 bases in the middle. This CDR3 has 12 amino acids. The clonotype comes from a girl aged 2-9 years with multiple sclerosis. The rearrangement joins TRBV11-2 to TRBJ2-3; D ambiguous. Sequenced input: blood. CDR3 in amino acids: CASSLSSGTQYF. CDR3 bases: TGTGCCAGCAGCTTAAGTTCGGGTACGCAGTATTTT.